This TCR beta chain came from a study of radiation and T cells in renal cell carcinoma. Overall study: Nephrectomy followed 15 Gy stereotactic body radiation by 4 weeks. Study outcomes and limitations: From baseline, blood top tumor clonotypes peaked at 2 weeks post-radiation.

Regarding time point: blood 2 weeks post-SBRT. The treatment is: 15 Gy SBRT to primary tumor, nephrectomy 4 weeks later. The patient's renal cell carcinoma had clear cell pathology. To note about this clone: Its antigen is not known.

The CDR3 sequence is 15 residues long. Germline CDR1 LNHNV, CDR2 YYDKDF (reference sequence). The ends were cut back, 4 bases at V and 1 base at J, with 13 bases in the middle. The assay was immunoSEQ multiplex PCR, and TCRdb's table has in-frame clones only and misses some. The repertoire holds about 150,000 clones, with 80% to 90% as singletons. Source: blood, taken from a patient whose treatment included radiotherapy and nephrectomy. The clonotype originates from a woman aged 50 to 60 with renal cell carcinoma. The chain uses TRBV15 and TRBJ2-5; D may be TRBD2 (7 bases). The CDR3 protein is CATSKGRGTQETQYF. The CDR3 nucleotides are TGTGCCACCAGCAAGGGGAGGGGGACCCAAGAGACCCAGTACTTC.